This record covers a single T cell receptor beta chain. Its antigen is still unknown. The study sorted every CD8+ T cell subset in triplicate at 280,000 or so cells each. Naive cells were sorted as CD45RO-, CCR7+, CD27+ and CD95-. This specimen belongs to a study of CXCR3-negative and CXCR3-positive naive CD8 T cells. Study results and caveats: Both naive subsets showed comparably high diversity, and memory CD8+ cells showed much lower diversity. More hydrophobic TRB CDR3s occurred in CXCR3-positive than in CXCR3-negative naive cells.

Carrying UMI labels, the TRB cDNA libraries were prepared through 5' RACE. TCRdb reanalyzed the 5' RACE reads, giving one entry per CDR3 protein sequence and no DNA. With around 66,000 distinct CDR3 sequences in the sample, the ten largest clones hold around 5%. This CDR3 has 16 residues. Germline V gives CDR1 SQVTM, CDR2 ANQGSEA. The clonotype was recovered from a human donor in good health. Some clones in this sample may be carry-over from other donors' samples. The sample comprised naive CXCR3+ CD8+ T cells from blood. Stated subset: CD45RO-CCR7+CD27+CD95- naive CD8+ T cells expressing CXCR3 (TNR3+). This rearrangement joins TRBV29-1 to TRBJ2-2; there is no DNA to check the TCRdb D call of TRBD1. CDR3 region: CSGADGTAINTGELFF.